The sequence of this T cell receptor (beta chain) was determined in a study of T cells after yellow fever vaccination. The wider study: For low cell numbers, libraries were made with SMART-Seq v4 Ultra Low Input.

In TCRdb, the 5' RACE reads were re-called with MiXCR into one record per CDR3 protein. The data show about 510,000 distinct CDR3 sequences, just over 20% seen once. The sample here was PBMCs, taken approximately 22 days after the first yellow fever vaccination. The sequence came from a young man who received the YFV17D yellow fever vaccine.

The CDR3: CASSQEKGHVSGELFF. DNA for the CDR3: TGCGCCAGCAGCCAAGAGAAGGGTCACGTGTCCGGGGAGCTGTTTTTT. The chain employs TRBV4-3 and TRBJ2-2, with no clear D. This CDR3 is built from 16 residues. Germline V lookup: CDR1 LGHNA, CDR2 YSLEER. The ends were cut back, 0 bases at V and 6 bases at J, with 14 bases in the middle.